Below are 24 T cell receptor beta chains sequenced from a single sample in a study of response to subunit inactivated influenza vaccine (dated by TCRdb to the late 2010s). The library was obtained by RT-PCR. Reads for this sample came from an Illumina HiSeq 2500. TCRdb redid the processing of the public reads, applying fastp at Q25 and MiXCR, and retained in-frame beta chains. One record per CDR3 amino acid sequence lists the most common genes and DNA. A total of roughly 650,000 distinct CDR3 sequences appear in this sample, 15% to 19% of them only once. In total, the top ten clones hold approximately 10% of the sample. This specimen was PBMCs from blood, taken 11 to 12 days after vaccination. The source of these receptors is a man aged 45-65 years who received an inactivated influenza vaccine. Donor details come from another sample of the same person, matched by shared clones.

The table lists this clonotype with a few counts. The chain recombines TRBV12-3 or TRBV12-4 with TRBJ1-5; no definite D call. The V end was cut by 4 bases, the J end by 0 bases, with 10 bases between. The CDR3 has 15 amino acids. The CDR3: CASSSSTNSNQPQHF. CDR3 nucleotides: TGTGCCAGCAGTTCCTCGACAAATAGCAATCAGCCCCAGCATTTT.

CDR3 DNA: TGTGCCACCAGGACAACAGGGGAGGGTAATGAAGCTTTCTTT. Translation: CATRTTGEGNEAFF. This sequence joins TRBV24-1 and TRBJ1-1; 7 bases line up with TRBD1. Looked up from germline, CDR1 is KGHDR and CDR2 is SFDVKD. The trim removed 7 bases at V and 7 bases at J, leaving 11 bases unmatched. The CDR3 runs 14 residues.

This rearrangement joins TRBV10-3 to TRBJ2-1, with D possibly being TRBD2 (6 bases). CDR3 size: 14 residues. Germline V gene sequence: CDR1 ENHRY, CDR2 SYGVKD. V dropped 6 bases and J dropped 6 bases, with 15 bases sitting between them. In nucleotides, the CDR3 is TGTGCCATCAGGGACGGAGGGAGCGGCAATGAGCAGTTCTTC. Translated: CAIRDGGSGNEQFF.

The genes are TRBV6-5 and TRBJ1-6, with unresolved D. V lost 2 bases, J lost 7 bases, and 9 bases lay in between. In germline, CDR1 is MNHEY, CDR2 SVGAGI. This CDR3 region has 14 residues. CDR3 DNA sequence: TGTGCCAGCAGTTACGGGGTGTGGAATTCACCCCTCCACTTT. This sequence encodes CASSYGVWNSPLHF.

This clonotype was detected a few times. The chain joins TRBV29-1 to TRBJ1-2; D call uncertain. The CDR3 covers 13 residues. The germline CDR1 and CDR2 sequences are SQVTM and ANQGSEA. V was cut by 4 bases and J by 8 bases, with 17 bases left in between. CDR3 nucleotide sequence: TGCAGCGTTGTCACACGTTTTACCAACGGCTACACCTTC. Residues: CSVVTRFTNGYTF.

This clonotype has more than one count but fewer than ten. V is TRBV7-2 and J is TRBJ2-1; weak D call: TRBD1 (6 bases). Germline lookup yields CDR1 SGHTA and CDR2 FQGNSA. V was pared by 6 bases and J by 1 base, with 13 bases between. This CDR3 is 15 amino acids long. The CDR3 region has the DNA TGTGCCAGCAGTTCGGACAGTCGATCCTACAATGAGCAGTTCTTC. Translation: CASSSDSRSYNEQFF. The entire variable domain, with the rest obtained from reference TRBV7-2 and TRBJ2-1, is as follows: GAGVSQSPSNKVTEKGKDVELRCDPISGHTALYWYRQSLGQGLEFLIYFQGNSAPDKSGLPSDRFSAERTGGSVSTLTIQRTQQEDSAVYLCASSSDSRSYNEQFFGPGTRLTVL.

This clonotype appeared a few times. J is TRBJ2-5 and V is TRBV7-2; 7 bases are a match to TRBD1. Looked up from germline, CDR1 is SGHTA and CDR2 is FQGNSA. The CDR3 contains 14 residues. V trimming: 4 bases; J trimming: 5 bases; junction bases outside the gene matches: 7. The CDR3 protein is CASSSNRGSETQYF. CDR3 nucleotides: TGTGCCAGCAGCTCTAACAGGGGTAGTGAGACCCAGTACTTC. The full variable domain, with the rest looked up from reference TRBV7-2 and TRBJ2-5, is GAGVSQSPSNKVTEKGKDVELRCDPISGHTALYWYRQSLGQGLEFLIYFQGNSAPDKSGLPSDRFSAERTGGSVSTLTIQRTQQEDSAVYLCASSSNRGSETQYFGPGTRLLVL.

The rearrangement links TRBV10-3 to TRBJ2-6, with a possible D match to TRBD1 (5 bases). Germline V gene data show CDR1 as ENHRY and CDR2 as SYGVKD. The V and J ends lost 6 bases and 0 bases respectively, with 15 bases between them. This CDR3 is built from 17 residues. CDR3 sequence (DNA): TGTGCCATCAGCCAGACAGTGACCCTCTCTGGGGCCAACGTCCTGACTTTC. The encoded protein is CAISQTVTLSGANVLTF.

This clonotype was seen a handful of times. The V and J genes are TRBV7-9 and TRBJ2-2; the D gene is possibly TRBD2 (6 bases). This CDR3 is built from 14 residues. V was cut by 1 base and J by 7 bases, with 10 bases left in between. The germline V gene has CDR1 SEHNR and CDR2 FQNEAQ (reference sequence). The CDR3 loop is CASSLERVLGELFF. The CDR3, as DNA: TGTGCCAGCAGCTTAGAGCGGGTCCTCGGGGAGCTGTTTTTT.

This clonotype was seen only a few times. The CDR3 region is CSVGARNEKLFF. In nucleotides, the CDR3 is TGCAGCGTTGGGGCGAGGAATGAAAAACTGTTTTTT. The chain recombines TRBV29-1 with TRBJ1-4; no reliable D call. The V and J ends lost 4 bases and 5 bases respectively, with 8 bases between them. Germline V gene data show CDR1 as SQVTM and CDR2 as ANQGSEA. The CDR3 contains 12 residues. The variable domain in full, completed from reference TRBV29-1 and TRBJ1-4, reads SAVISQKPSRDICQRGTSLTIQCQVDSQVTMMFWYRQQPGQSLTLIATANQGSEATYESGFVIDKFPISRPNLTFSTLTVSNMSPEDSSIYLCSVGARNEKLFFGSGTQLSVL.

The chain employs TRBV5-1 and TRBJ2-1; TRBD2 might be the D (5 bases). The CDR3 has 14 amino acids. CDR1 SGHRS and CDR2 YFSETQ come from the germline V gene. Trimming left V 0 bases short and J 7 bases short, with 11 bases between. The CDR3 DNA reads as TGCGCCAGCAGCTTGGTCTATCGAGGGAATGAGCAGTTCTTC. Its protein product is CASSLVYRGNEQFF. Full variable domain (remainder filled in from reference TRBV5-1 and TRBJ2-1): KAGVTQTPRYLIKTRGQQVTLSCSPISGHRSVSWYQQTPGQGLQFLFEYFSETQRNKGNFPGRFSGRQFSNSRSEMNVSTLELGDSALYLCASSLVYRGNEQFFGPGTRLTVL.

This rearrangement joins TRBV20-1 to TRBJ2-1, with 12 bases identical to TRBD2. Losses at the gene ends were 2 bases for V and 3 bases for J; bases not matched to a gene: 2. CDR1 and CDR2 (germline): DFQATT, SNEGSKA (reference sequence). The CDR3 has 15 amino acids. The CDR3 bases are TGCAGTGCTAGACAGACTAGCGGGGGCTACAATGAGCAGTTCTTC. This encodes CSARQTSGGYNEQFF.

The table lists this clonotype with a few counts. The chain links TRBV6-2 or TRBV6-3 to TRBJ1-1, with D possibly being TRBD1 (5 bases). This CDR3 is built from 17 residues. V shed 5 bases and J shed 6 bases, with 25 bases lying between them. Germline V lookup: CDR1 MNHEY, CDR2 SVGEGT. The DNA for the CDR3 is TGTGCCAGCAGTCAGAATTCCCGGGACCCCGCCAGGGCTGAAGCTTTCTTT. Translating it yields CASSQNSRDPARAEAFF.

Only a few counts were recorded for this clonotype. This sequence joins TRBV24-1 and TRBJ2-1; weak D call: TRBD1 (5 bases). Germline V CDR1 and CDR2: KGHDR, SFDVKD. The V end was cut by 7 bases, the J end by 10 bases, with 13 bases between. The CDR3 spans 12 residues. The CDR3 is CATSPSTEEQFF. The CDR3 DNA reads as TGTGCCACCAGCCCTTCGACAGAAGAGCAGTTCTTC.

This clonotype turned up a few times. The chain uses TRBV28 and TRBJ2-3, with 14 bases matching TRBD2. The germline gives CDR1 MDHEN, CDR2 SYDVKM. CDR3 length: 18 amino acids. The junction had 8 bases not matched to a gene; V was cut back by 5 bases and J by 1 base. The CDR3 DNA follows: TGTGCCAGCAGTCCCCAGGGACTAGCGGGGGCCCGCACAGATACGCAGTATTTT. This sequence encodes CASSPQGLAGARTDTQYF. The full variable domain, with the rest looked up from reference TRBV28 and TRBJ2-3, is DVKVTQSSRYLVKRTGEKVFLECVQDMDHENMFWYRQDPGLGLRLIYFSYDVKMKEKGDIPEGYSVSREKKERFSLILESASTNQTSMYLCASSPQGLAGARTDTQYFGPGTRLTVL.

The V call is TRBV5-1, the J call TRBJ1-2, with D maybe TRBD1 (5 bases). The germline V and J ends were trimmed by 7 bases and 6 bases, with 10 bases remaining between them. CDR3 size: 11 residues. The V gene's germline CDR1 is SGHRS and CDR2 YFSETQ. DNA for the CDR3: TGCGCCAGCGGGGGTCAGGATGGCTACACCTTC. It translates to CASGGQDGYTF. The full variable domain, with the rest looked up from reference TRBV5-1 and TRBJ1-2, is KAGVTQTPRYLIKTRGQQVTLSCSPISGHRSVSWYQQTPGQGLQFLFEYFSETQRNKGNFPGRFSGRQFSNSRSEMNVSTLELGDSALYLCASGGQDGYTFGSGTRLTVV.

This clonotype came up many times. The chain combines TRBV6-5 with TRBJ1-1; D gene uncertain. Germline CDR1 reads MNHEY; CDR2 reads SVGAGI. Trimming pared 3 bases from V and 1 base from J, leaving 9 bases between. The CDR3 is 14 amino acids. CDR3 in amino acids: CASSYSGRNTEAFF. The CDR3 DNA reads TGTGCCAGCAGTTATTCTGGCCGGAACACTGAAGCTTTCTTT.

This sequence joins TRBV7-2 and TRBJ1-2; unclear D gene. Trimming cost V 5 bases and J 0 bases, with 19 bases left between them. Germline assignment: CDR1 SGHTA and CDR2 FQGNSA. The CDR3 is made up of 17 amino acids. CDR3 protein: CASSPVADLWANYGYTF. In nucleotides, the CDR3 is TGTGCCAGCAGCCCCGTGGCTGACCTATGGGCTAACTATGGCTACACCTTC.

This chain connects TRBV7-2 to TRBJ2-2; TRBD2 matches 7 bases. CDR3 length: 16 residues. The germline V gene encodes CDR1 SGHTA and CDR2 FQGNSA. With 1 base clipped from V and 4 bases from J, the junction kept 6 bases outside the gene matches. The CDR3 here is CASSLVGGTPTGELFF. The CDR3 coding sequence is TGTGCCAGCAGCTTAGTGGGAGGGACCCCCACCGGGGAGCTGTTTTTT.

This clonotype showed up many times. The chain combines TRBV7-8 with TRBJ2-1; 11 bases line up with TRBD2. The CDR3 spans 22 residues. CDR1 and CDR2 (germline): SGHVS, FQNEAQ. The ends lost 7 bases at V and 4 bases at J; junction bases unmatched: 27. CDR3: CASTDRLAGGPTFSPEYNEQFF. The CDR3 DNA reads as TGTGCCAGCACAGATCGGCTAGCGGGAGGTCCTACCTTCTCCCCTGAATACAATGAGCAGTTCTTC.

This clonotype was seen a handful of times. At one of its ends the junction is not consistent with the germline gene, which may arise from a read error. The chain couples TRBV5-1 to TRBJ2-4; tentatively, D is TRBD1 (6 bases). The CDR3 runs to 11 residues. The germline V gene encodes CDR1 SGHRS and CDR2 YFSETQ. The CDR3 is CASSLDLRQDF. Written as DNA, the CDR3 is TGCGCCAGCAGCTTGGATCTGAGACAGGACTTC.

This rearrangement joins TRBV7-6 to TRBJ2-7, with D maybe TRBD1 (6 bases). This CDR3 has 15 residues. Trimming took off 5 bases at V and 2 bases at J, with 16 bases between the two ends. CDR1 and CDR2 from the germline V gene are SGHVS and FNYEAQ. The CDR3 is CASSQRQVPTYEQYF. The CDR3 DNA sequence: TGTGCCAGCAGCCAGCGACAGGTGCCTACCTACGAGCAGTACTTC.

This chain links TRBV15 with TRBJ2-1; 7 nucleotides agree with TRBD1. Germline CDR1 and CDR2: LNHNV and YYDKDF (reference sequence). V lost 3 bases, J lost 5 bases, and 7 bases stayed unmatched. The CDR3 contains 15 residues. This CDR3 reads CATSSIWGQNNEQFF. The CDR3 coding sequence is TGTGCCACCAGCAGTATCTGGGGACAGAACAATGAGCAGTTCTTC.

This clonotype was detected only a few times. This chain uses TRBV20-1 with TRBJ2-7; maybe TRBD1 (6 bases). Germline V gene data show CDR1 as DFQATT and CDR2 as SNEGSKA (reference sequence). CDR3 length equals 15 residues. V lost 0 bases and J lost 6, with 18 bases in between. CDR3 sequence (DNA): TGCAGTGCTAGAGATGGTACAGGGACAAAATTCGAGCAGTACTTC. It is translated as CSARDGTGTKFEQYF.